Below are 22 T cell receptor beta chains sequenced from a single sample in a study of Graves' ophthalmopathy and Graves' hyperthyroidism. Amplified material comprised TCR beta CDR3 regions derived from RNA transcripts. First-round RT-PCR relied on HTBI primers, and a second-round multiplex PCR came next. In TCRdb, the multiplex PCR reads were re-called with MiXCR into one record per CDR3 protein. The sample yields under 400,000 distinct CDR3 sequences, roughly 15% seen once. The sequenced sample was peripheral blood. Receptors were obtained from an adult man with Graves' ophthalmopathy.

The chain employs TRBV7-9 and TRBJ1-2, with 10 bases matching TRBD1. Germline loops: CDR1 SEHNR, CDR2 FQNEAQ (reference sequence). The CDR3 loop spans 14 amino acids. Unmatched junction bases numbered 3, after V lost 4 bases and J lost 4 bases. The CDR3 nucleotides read TGTGCCAGCAGCTCCGGGACAGGGGCCTATGGCTACACCTTC. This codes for CASSSGTGAYGYTF.

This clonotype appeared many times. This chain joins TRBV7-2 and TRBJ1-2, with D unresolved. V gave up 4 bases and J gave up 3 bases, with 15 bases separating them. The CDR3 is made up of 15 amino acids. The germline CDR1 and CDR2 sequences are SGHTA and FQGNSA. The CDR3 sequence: CASSSAGRTDYGYTF. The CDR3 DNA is TGTGCCAGCAGCTCGGCGGGTCGCACCGACTATGGCTACACCTTC.

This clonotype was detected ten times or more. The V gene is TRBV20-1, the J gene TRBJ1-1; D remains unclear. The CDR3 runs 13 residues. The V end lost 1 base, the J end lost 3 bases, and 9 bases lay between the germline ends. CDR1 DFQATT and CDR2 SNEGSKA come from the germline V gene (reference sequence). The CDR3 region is CSARASLDTEAFF. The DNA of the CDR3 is TGCAGTGCTAGAGCCAGTTTGGACACTGAAGCTTTCTTT.

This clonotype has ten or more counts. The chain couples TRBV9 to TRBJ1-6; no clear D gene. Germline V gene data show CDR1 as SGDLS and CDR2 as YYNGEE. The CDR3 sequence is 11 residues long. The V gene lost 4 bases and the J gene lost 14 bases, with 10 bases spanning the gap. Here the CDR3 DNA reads TGTGCCAGCAGCATCGAGGGAACCCTCCACTTT. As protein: CASSIEGTLHF.

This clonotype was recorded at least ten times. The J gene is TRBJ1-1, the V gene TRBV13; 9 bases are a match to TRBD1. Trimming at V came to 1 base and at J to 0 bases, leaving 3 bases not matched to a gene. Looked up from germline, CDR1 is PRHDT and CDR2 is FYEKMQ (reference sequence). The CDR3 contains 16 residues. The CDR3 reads CASSLAGTGMNTEAFF. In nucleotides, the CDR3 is TGTGCCAGCAGCTTAGCCGGGACAGGGATGAACACTGAAGCTTTCTTT.

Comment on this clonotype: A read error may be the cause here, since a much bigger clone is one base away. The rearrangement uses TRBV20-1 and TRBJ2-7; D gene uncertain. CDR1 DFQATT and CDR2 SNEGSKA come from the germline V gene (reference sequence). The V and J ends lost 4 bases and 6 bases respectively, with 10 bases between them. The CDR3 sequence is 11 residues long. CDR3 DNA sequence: TGCAGTGCTACATCCGGCCGCGAGCAGTACTTC. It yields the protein CSATSGREQYF.

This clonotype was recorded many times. Here the CDR3 reads CASSETPGLAGGAGELFF. The DNA for the CDR3 is TGTGCCAGCAGTGAGACCCCGGGACTAGCGGGGGGGGCCGGGGAGCTGTTTTTT. The J gene is TRBJ2-2, the V gene TRBV6-1; 16 bases align to TRBD2. Germline V gene sequence: CDR1 MNHNS, CDR2 SASEGT. Trimming removed 3 bases from V and 6 bases from J; junction bases left unmatched: 7. The CDR3 contains 18 residues.

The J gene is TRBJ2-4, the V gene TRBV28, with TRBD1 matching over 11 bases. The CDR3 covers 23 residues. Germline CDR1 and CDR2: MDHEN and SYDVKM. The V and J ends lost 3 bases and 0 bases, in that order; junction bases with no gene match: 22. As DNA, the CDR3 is TGTGCCAGCAGTTTCCCCTCCAGCCCCGGGACAGGGGGACCCACCTCAGCCAAAAACATTCAGTACTTC. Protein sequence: CASSFPSSPGTGGPTSAKNIQYF.

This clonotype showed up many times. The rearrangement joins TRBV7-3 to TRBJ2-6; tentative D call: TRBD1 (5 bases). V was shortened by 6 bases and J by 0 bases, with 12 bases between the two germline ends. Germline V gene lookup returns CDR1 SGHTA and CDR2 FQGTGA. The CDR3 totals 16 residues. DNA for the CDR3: TGTGCCAGCAGTTCTACAGGTTCCTCTGGGGCCAACGTCCTGACTTTC. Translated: CASSSTGSSGANVLTF. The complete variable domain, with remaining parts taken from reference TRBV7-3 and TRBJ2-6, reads GAGVSQTPSNKVTEKGKYVELRCDPISGHTALYWYRQSLGQGPEFLIYFQGTGAADDSGLPNDRFFAVRPEGSVSTLKIQRTERGDSAVYLCASSSTGSSGANVLTFGAGSRLTVL.

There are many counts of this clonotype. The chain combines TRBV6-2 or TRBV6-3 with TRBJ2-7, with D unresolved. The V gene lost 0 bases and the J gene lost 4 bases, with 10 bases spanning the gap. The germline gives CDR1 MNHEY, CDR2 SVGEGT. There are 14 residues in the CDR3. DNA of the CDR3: TGTGCCAGCAGTTACTCCCAAGGTACATACGAGCAGTACTTC. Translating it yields CASSYSQGTYEQYF.

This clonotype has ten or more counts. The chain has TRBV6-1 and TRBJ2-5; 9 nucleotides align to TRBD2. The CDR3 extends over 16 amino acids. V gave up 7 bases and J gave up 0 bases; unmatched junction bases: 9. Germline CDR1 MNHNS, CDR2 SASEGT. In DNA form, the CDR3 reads TGTGCCAGCATTGGATTAGCGGGAGTGTACCAAGAGACCCAGTACTTC. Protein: CASIGLAGVYQETQYF.

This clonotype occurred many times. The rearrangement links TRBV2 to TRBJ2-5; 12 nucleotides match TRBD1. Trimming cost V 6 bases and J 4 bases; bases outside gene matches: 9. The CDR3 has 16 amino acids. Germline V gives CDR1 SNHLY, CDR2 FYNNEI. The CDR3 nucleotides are TGTGCCAGCAGACCGGGACAGGGGGCGCCGGGAGAGACCCAGTACTTC. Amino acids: CASRPGQGAPGETQYF.

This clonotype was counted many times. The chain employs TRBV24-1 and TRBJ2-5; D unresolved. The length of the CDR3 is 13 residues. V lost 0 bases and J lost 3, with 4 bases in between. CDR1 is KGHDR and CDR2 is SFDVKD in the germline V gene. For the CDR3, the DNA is TGTGCCACCAGTGATTTGGAGGAAGAGACCCAGTACTTC. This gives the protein CATSDLEEETQYF.

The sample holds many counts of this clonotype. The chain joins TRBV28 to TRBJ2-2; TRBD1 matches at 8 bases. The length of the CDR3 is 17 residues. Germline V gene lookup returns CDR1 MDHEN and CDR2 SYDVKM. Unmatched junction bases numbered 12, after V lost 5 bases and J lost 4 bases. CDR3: CASSPHRTGYGTGELFF. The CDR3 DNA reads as TGTGCCAGCAGTCCACATAGGACAGGGTATGGCACCGGGGAGCTGTTTTTT.

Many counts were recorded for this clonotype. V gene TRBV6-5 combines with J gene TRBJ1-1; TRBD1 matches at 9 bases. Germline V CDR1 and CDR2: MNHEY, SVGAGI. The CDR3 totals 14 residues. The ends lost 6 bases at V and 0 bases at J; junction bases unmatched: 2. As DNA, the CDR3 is TGTGCCAGCAGGGGACAGGGATTGAACACTGAAGCTTTCTTT. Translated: CASRGQGLNTEAFF.

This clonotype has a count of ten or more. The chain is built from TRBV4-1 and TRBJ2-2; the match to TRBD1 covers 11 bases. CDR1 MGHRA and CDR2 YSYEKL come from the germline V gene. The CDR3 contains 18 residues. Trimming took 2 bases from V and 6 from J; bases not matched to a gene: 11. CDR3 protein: CASSQLFGQGAYAGELFF. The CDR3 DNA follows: TGCGCCAGCAGCCAACTTTTTGGACAGGGGGCTTATGCCGGGGAGCTGTTTTTT.

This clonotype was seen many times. For the CDR3, the DNA is TGTGCCAGCAGCTTAGCTGGGGGGCCGGTAGAGACCCAGTACTTC. Residues: CASSLAGGPVETQYF. The chain combines TRBV7-8 with TRBJ2-5; the D call may be TRBD1 or TRBD2 (6 bases each). This CDR3 region has 15 residues. Trimming took off 0 bases at V and 4 bases at J, with 12 bases between the two ends. Germline CDR1 reads SGHVS; CDR2 reads FQNEAQ. Full variable domain (rest looked up from reference TRBV7-8 and TRBJ2-5): GAGVSQSPRYKVAKRGQDVALRCDPISGHVSLFWYQQALGQGPEFLTYFQNEAQLDKSGLPSDRFFAERPEGSVSTLKIQRTQQEDSAVYLCASSLAGGPVETQYFGPGTRLLVL.

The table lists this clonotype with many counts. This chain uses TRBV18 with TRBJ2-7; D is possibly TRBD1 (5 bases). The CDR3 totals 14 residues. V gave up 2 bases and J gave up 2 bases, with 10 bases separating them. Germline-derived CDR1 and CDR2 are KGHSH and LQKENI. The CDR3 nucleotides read TGTGCCAGCTCACCATCCCAGGGCCCCTACGAGCAGTACTTC. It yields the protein CASSPSQGPYEQYF.

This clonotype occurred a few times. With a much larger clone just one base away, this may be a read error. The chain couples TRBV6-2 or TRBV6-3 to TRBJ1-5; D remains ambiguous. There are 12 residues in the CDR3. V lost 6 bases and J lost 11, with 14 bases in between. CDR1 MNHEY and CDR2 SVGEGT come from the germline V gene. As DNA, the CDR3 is TGTGCCAGCAGCCTCAAGGTTTCGGCCCAGCATTTT. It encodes CASSLKVSAQHF.

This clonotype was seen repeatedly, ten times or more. The CDR3, as DNA: TGTGCCAGCAGTGGACGGAACATGTGGGGCGGCTACACCTTC. Translating gives CASSGRNMWGGYTF. The chain carries TRBV6-1 and TRBJ1-2; D might be TRBD1 (5 bases). The CDR3 has 14 residues. Deletions cut 4 bases from V and 8 bases from J, with 17 bases between. Germline CDR1 MNHNS, CDR2 SASEGT.

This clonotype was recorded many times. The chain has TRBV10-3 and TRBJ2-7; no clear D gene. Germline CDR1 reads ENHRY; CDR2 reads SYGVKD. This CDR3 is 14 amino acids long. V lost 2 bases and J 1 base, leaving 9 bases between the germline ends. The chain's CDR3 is CAISEGPISYEQYF. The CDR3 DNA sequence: TGTGCCATCAGTGAGGGACCAATATCCTACGAGCAGTACTTC.

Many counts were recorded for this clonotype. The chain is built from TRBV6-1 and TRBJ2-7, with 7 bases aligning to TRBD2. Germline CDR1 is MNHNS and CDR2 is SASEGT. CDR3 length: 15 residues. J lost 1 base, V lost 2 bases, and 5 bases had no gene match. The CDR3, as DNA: TGTGCCAGCAGTGAATTCCTAGCGGATTCCTACGAGCAGTACTTC. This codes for CASSEFLADSYEQYF.